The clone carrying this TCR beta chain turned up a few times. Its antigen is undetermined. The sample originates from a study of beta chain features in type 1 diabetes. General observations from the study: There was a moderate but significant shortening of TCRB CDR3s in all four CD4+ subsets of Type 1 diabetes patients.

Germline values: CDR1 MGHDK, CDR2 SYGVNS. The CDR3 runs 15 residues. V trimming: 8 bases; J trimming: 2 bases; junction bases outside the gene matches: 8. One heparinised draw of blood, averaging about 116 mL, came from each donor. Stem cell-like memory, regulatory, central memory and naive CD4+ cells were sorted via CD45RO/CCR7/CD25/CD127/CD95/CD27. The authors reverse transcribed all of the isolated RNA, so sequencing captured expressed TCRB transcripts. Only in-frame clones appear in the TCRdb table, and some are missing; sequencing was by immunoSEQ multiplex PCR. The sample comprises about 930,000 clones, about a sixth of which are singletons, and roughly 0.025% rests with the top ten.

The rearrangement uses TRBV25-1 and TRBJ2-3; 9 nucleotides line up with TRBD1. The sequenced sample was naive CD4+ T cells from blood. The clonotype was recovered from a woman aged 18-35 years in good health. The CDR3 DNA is TGTGCCAGCCTAGGGGACAGGGCAAACACAGATACGCAGTATTTT. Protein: CASLGDRANTDTQYF.